A selection of T cell receptor beta chains follows, all from one sample in a study of T cell responses to AZD1222 COVID-19 vaccine. Sequencing was performed with immunoSEQ multiplex PCR; in TCRdb, only in-frame clones are kept and a portion is missing. This sample yields about 150,000 clones, of which 90% are seen a single time; 1.5% to 2% belongs to the top ten. The sequenced sample was peripheral blood, obtained on day 0 of AZD1222 vaccination. All receptors come from an adult in good health. Both conserved end residues are part of each CDR3. A D gene is named only where the DNA matches it firmly. The listing skips clone size in some rows; elsewhere it reads once, few, many or a size class.

j_call v_call d_call clone_size cdr3_aa cdr3_nt
TRBJ1-5 TRBV9 TRBD1 . CASSVGDGRGRNQPQHF TGTGCCAGCAGCGTAGGGGATGGGAGGGGGCGGAATCAGCCCCAGCATTTT
TRBJ2-1 TRBV28 . . CASSLRGVLIQSEQFF TGTGCCAGCAGTTTGAGGGGGGTCCTCATCCAGAGTGAGCAGTTCTTC
TRBJ1-6 TRBV19 TRBD1 . CASRSGQGTPRDNSPLHF TGTGCCAGTAGGTCGGGACAGGGGACGCCGCGGGATAATTCACCCCTCCACTTT
TRBJ2-3 TRBV19 TRBD2 once CASSIDQGGGSTDTQYF TGTGCCAGTAGTATAGATCAAGGCGGGGGGTCCACAGATACGCAGTATTTT
TRBJ2-1 TRBV6-5 TRBD2 . CASAEDSGGAYEQFF TGTGCCAGCGCTGAGGATAGCGGGGGGGCCTATGAGCAGTTCTTC
TRBJ1-4 TRBV27 . . CASSFVYRAEKLFF TGTGCCAGCAGTTTCGTTTATCGGGCTGAAAAACTGTTTTTT
TRBJ1-5 TRBV2 . . CASSEGTDSNQPQHF TGTGCCAGCAGTGAAGGGACCGATAGCAATCAGCCCCAGCATTTT
TRBJ1-4 TRBV5-4 . . CASSPGRGGEKLFF TGTGCCAGCAGCCCGGGGAGGGGTGGTGAAAAACTGTTTTTT
TRBJ2-6 TRBV9 TRBD1 . CASSVVSGGAGANVLTF TGTGCCAGCAGCGTAGTGTCAGGGGGCGCTGGGGCCAACGTCCTGACTTTC
TRBJ2-6 TRBV5-1 . . CASQNRGLNVLTF TGCGCCAGTCAGAACAGGGGACTCAACGTCCTGACTTTC
TRBJ1-1 TRBV6-2/TRBV6-3 . . CASSETGSEAFF TGTGCCAGCAGCGAGACGGGCAGTGAAGCTTTCTTT
TRBJ1-2 TRBV3-1/TRBV3-2 TRBD1 . CASSRDRDVYTF TGTGCCAGCAGCCGGGACAGGGATGTCTACACCTTC
TRBJ1-3 TRBV19 . . CASSRTQASGNTIYF TGTGCCAGTAGTAGAACCCAAGCCTCTGGAAACACCATATATTTT
TRBJ1-6 TRBV3-1/TRBV3-2 . once CASSYQGYSPLHF TGTGCCAGCAGTTATCAGGGGTATTCACCCCTCCACTTT
TRBJ2-7 TRBV9 TRBD2 . CASSFMKLAGVAYEQYF TGTGCCAGCAGCTTTATGAAACTAGCGGGAGTGGCCTACGAGCAGTACTTC
TRBJ1-2 TRBV29-1 . few CSVATVYNYGYTF TGCAGCGTAGCGACAGTCTATAACTATGGCTACACCTTC
TRBJ2-2 TRBV28 . . CASNPRANTGELFF TGTGCCAGCAACCCCAGGGCGAACACCGGGGAGCTGTTTTTT
TRBJ2-5 TRBV19 . . CASSMVGSQETQYF TGTGCCAGTAGTATGGTAGGCAGCCAAGAGACCCAGTACTTC
TRBJ1-6 TRBV30 TRBD1 . CAWSRSGQLNSPLHF TGTGCCTGGAGTCGATCGGGACAGCTTAATTCACCCCTCCACTTT
TRBJ2-5 TRBV29-1 . once CSLWVGETQYF TGCAGCCTATGGGTTGGAGAGACCCAGTACTTC
TRBJ1-3 TRBV7-9 . . CASSPIDRIAGNTIYF TGTGCCAGCAGCCCAATCGACAGAATTGCTGGAAACACCATATATTTT
TRBJ2-7 TRBV6-5 . . CASSRGGEQYF TGTGCCAGCAGCCGAGGTGGCGAGCAGTACTTC
TRBJ1-4 TRBV2 . few CASSFTPSSTNEKLFF TGTGCCAGCAGCTTTACCCCGTCGTCAACTAATGAAAAACTGTTTTTT
TRBJ2-7 TRBV5-1 TRBD2 . CASSGGLFYEQYF TGCGCCAGCAGCGGGGGACTATTCTACGAGCAGTACTTC
TRBJ1-2 TRBV19 TRBD1 . CASSMDRVGYTF TGTGCCAGTAGTATGGACAGGGTTGGCTACACCTTC
TRBJ2-5 TRBV2 . . CASSESVQETQYF TGTGCCAGCAGTGAAAGTGTCCAAGAGACCCAGTACTTC
TRBJ1-6 TRBV6-2/TRBV6-3 . . CASSYSGIRDNSPLHF TGTGCCAGCAGTTACTCCGGGATCAGGGATAATTCACCCCTCCACTTT
TRBJ2-2 TRBV5-5 TRBD2 once CASSRLAGANTGELFF TGTGCCAGCAGCCGTCTAGCGGGTGCGAACACCGGGGAGCTGTTTTTT
TRBJ2-7 TRBV7-3 TRBD1 few CASSLDRESYEQYF TGTGCCAGCAGCTTAGACAGGGAGTCCTACGAGCAGTACTTC
TRBJ1-3 TRBV29-1 TRBD1 . CSVETGGSAGNTIYF TGCAGCGTTGAAACAGGGGGTTCGGCAGGAAACACCATATATTTT
TRBJ2-3 TRBV7-8 TRBD2 . CASSLVAGGTDTQYF TGTGCCAGCAGCTTAGTGGCGGGAGGGACAGATACGCAGTATTTT
TRBJ2-3 TRBV11-3 . . CASSLRQGRADTQYF TGTGCCAGCAGCTTACGGCAGGGAAGGGCAGATACGCAGTATTTT
TRBJ1-2 TRBV5-1 TRBD1 once CASSLRDRDGYTF TGCGCCAGCAGCTTGCGGGACAGGGATGGCTACACCTTC
TRBJ1-2 TRBV27 TRBD1 . CASTRDRATGYTF TGTGCCAGCACTCGGGACAGGGCCACTGGCTACACCTTC
TRBJ1-2 TRBV19 . . CASSIDVPVVDTGYTF TGTGCCAGTAGTATAGACGTACCCGTCGTGGATACCGGCTACACCTTC
TRBJ2-7 TRBV28 . . CASSMKSNEQYF TGTGCCAGCAGTATGAAATCGAACGAGCAGTACTTC
TRBJ2-7 TRBV6-4 TRBD1 . CASSARDSFDYEQYF TGTGCCAGCAGTGCCCGGGACAGCTTTGACTACGAGCAGTACTTC
TRBJ1-2 TRBV5-1 . few CASSPRTDNYGYTF TGCGCCAGCAGCCCCAGGACAGATAACTATGGCTACACCTTC
TRBJ2-3 TRBV5-4 TRBD2 . CASSNPSGASTDTQYF TGTGCCAGCAGCAATCCTAGCGGGGCTAGCACAGATACGCAGTATTTT
TRBJ1-1 TRBV18 TRBD1 . CASSPQLRGTGSIEAFF TGTGCCAGCTCACCACAGTTAAGGGGGACAGGGAGTATTGAAGCTTTCTTT
TRBJ1-6 TRBV5-6 . . CASSFPSRHSPLHF TGTGCCAGCAGCTTTCCCAGTCGGCATTCACCCCTCCACTTT
TRBJ1-5 TRBV5-6 TRBD1 . CASSSGQGYQPQHF TGTGCCAGCAGCTCGGGACAGGGGTATCAGCCCCAGCATTTT
TRBJ2-7 TRBV6-2/TRBV6-3 . . CASSPTGPIMNEQYF TGTGCCAGCAGCCCGACAGGACCTATTATGAACGAGCAGTACTTC